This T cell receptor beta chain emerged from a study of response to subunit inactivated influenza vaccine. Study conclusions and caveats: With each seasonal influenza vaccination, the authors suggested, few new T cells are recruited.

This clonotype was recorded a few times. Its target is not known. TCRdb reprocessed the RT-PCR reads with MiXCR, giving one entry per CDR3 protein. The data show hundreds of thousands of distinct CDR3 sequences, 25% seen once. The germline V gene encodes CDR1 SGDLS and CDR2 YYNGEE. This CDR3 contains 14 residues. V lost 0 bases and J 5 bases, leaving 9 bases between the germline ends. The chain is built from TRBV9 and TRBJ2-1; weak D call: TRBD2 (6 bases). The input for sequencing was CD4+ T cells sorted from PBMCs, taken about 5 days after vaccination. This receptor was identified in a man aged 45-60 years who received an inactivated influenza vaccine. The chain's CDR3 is CASSVASAHNEQFF. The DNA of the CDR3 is TGTGCCAGCAGCGTAGCTAGCGCCCACAATGAGCAGTTCTTC.